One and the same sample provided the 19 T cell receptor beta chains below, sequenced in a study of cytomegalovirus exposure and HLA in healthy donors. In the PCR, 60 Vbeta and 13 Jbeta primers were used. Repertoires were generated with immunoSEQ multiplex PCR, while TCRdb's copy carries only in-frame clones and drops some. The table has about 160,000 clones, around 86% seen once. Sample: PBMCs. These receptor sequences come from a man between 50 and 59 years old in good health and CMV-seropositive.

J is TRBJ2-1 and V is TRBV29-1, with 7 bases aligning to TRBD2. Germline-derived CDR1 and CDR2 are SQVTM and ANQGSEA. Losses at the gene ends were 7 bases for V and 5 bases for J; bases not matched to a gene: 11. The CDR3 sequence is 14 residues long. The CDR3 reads CSALTAGYHNEQFF. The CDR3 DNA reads TGCAGCGCTTTGACAGCGGGGTACCACAATGAGCAGTTCTTC.

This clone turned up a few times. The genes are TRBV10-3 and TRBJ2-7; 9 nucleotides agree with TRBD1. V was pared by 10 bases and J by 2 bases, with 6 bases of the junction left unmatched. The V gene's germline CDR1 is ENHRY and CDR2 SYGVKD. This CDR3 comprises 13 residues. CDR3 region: CATQGQGAYEQYF. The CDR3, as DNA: TGTGCCACCCAGGGACAGGGTGCCTACGAGCAGTACTTC.

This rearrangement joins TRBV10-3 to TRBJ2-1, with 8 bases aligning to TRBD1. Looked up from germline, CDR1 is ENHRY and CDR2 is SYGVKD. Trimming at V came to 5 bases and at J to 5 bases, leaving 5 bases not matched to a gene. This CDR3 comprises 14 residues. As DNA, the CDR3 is TGTGCCATCAGTTCCTGGACAGGGAACAATGAGCAGTTCTTC. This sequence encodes CAISSWTGNNEQFF.

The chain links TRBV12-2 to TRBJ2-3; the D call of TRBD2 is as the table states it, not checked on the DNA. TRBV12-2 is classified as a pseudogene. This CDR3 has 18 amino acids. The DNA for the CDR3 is TGTGCAAGTCGCCCCCCAGCGCGGGGAGCGGGGGGGCCAGATACGCAGTATTTT. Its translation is CASRPPARGAGGPDTQYF.

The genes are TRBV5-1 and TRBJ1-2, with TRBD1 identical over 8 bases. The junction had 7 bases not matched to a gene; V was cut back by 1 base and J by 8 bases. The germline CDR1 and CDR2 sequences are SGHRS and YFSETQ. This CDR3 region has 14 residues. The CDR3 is CASSLRTGISGYTF. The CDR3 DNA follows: TGCGCCAGCAGCTTGAGGACAGGGATATCGGGCTACACCTTC.

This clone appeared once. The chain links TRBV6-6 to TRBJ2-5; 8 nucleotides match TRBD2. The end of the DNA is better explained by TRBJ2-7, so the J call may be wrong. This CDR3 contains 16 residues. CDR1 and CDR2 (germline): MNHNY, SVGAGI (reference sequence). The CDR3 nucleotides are TGTGCCAGCAGTTACGATAGCGGGAAATTCGATTACGAGCAGTACTTC. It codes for CASSYDSGKFDYEQYF.

Here the CDR3 reads CSARLGESSEQYF. CDR3 DNA: TGCAGCGCGAGACTAGGTGAATCTTCCGAGCAGTACTTC. The V call is TRBV29-1, the J call TRBJ2-7; TRBD2 is a possible D gene (6 bases). The CDR3 runs 13 residues. Germline CDR1 SQVTM, CDR2 ANQGSEA. The V and J ends lost 7 bases and 6 bases respectively, with 19 bases between them.

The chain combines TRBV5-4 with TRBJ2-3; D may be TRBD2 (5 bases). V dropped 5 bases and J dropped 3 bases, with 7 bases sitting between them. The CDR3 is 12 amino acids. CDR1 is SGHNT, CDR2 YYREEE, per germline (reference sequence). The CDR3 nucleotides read TGTGCCAGCAGGGGCGGGACAGATACGCAGTATTTT. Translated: CASRGGTDTQYF.

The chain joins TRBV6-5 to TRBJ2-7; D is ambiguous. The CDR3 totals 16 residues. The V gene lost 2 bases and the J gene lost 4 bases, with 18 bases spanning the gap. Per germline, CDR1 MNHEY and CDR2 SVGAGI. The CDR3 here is CASSYNRPDSGYEQYF. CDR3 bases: TGTGCCAGCAGTTACAACCGACCTGATTCCGGGTACGAGCAGTACTTC.

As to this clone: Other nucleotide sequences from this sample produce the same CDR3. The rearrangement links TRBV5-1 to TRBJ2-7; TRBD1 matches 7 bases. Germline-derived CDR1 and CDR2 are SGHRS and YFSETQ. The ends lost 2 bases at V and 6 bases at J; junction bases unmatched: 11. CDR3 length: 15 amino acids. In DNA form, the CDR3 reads TGCGCCAGCAGCTTTTGGGGCAGGGGGTCTGGCGAGCAGTACTTC. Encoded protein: CASSFWGRGSGEQYF.

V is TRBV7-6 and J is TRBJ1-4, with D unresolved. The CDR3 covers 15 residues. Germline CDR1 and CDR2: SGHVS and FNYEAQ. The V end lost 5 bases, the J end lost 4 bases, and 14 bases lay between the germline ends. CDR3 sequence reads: CASSGEETINEKLFF. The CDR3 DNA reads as TGTGCCAGCAGCGGCGAGGAAACTATTAATGAAAAACTGTTTTTT.

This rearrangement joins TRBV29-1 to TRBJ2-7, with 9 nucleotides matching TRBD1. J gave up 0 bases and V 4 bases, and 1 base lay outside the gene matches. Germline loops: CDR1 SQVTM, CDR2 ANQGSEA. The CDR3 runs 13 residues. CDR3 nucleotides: TGCAGCGTTGGGACAGGGGACTCCTACGAGCAGTACTTC. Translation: CSVGTGDSYEQYF.

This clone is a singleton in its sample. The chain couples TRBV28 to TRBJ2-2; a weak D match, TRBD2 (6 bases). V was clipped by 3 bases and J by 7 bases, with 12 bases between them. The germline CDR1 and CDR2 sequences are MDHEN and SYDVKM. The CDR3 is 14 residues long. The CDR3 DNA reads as TGTGCCAGCAGTTTGGAGGGCCGGGGCGGGGAGCTGTTTTTT. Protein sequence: CASSLEGRGGELFF.

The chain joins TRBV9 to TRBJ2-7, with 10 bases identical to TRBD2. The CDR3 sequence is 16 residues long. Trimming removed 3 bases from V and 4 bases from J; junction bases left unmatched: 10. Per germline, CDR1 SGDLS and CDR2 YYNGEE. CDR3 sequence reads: CASSASSSGSAYEQYF. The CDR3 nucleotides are TGTGCCAGCAGCGCTTCTTCTAGCGGGAGTGCTTACGAGCAGTACTTC.

The CDR3 region has the DNA TGTGCCGGGTCCGGGTTCCAAGAGACCCAGTACTTC. It specifies CAGSGFQETQYF. This chain joins TRBV2 and TRBJ2-5; D unclear. Germline V lookup: CDR1 SNHLY, CDR2 FYNNEI. CDR3 length equals 12 residues. The V gene lost 11 bases and the J gene lost 1 base, with 11 bases spanning the gap.

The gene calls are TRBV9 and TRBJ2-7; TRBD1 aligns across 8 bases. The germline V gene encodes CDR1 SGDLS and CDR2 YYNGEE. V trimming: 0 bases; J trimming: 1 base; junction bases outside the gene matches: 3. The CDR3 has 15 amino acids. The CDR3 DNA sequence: TGTGCCAGCAGCGTAGGACAGGGGAGGTCCTACGAGCAGTACTTC. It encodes CASSVGQGRSYEQYF.

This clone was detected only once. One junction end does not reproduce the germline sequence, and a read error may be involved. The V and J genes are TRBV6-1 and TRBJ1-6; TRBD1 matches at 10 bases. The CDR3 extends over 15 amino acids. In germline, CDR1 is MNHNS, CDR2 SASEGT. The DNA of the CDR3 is TGTGCCAGCAGCGAAGCCGGGACAGGGGTCAGGGGGATCCACTTT. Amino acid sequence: CASSEAGTGVRGIHF.

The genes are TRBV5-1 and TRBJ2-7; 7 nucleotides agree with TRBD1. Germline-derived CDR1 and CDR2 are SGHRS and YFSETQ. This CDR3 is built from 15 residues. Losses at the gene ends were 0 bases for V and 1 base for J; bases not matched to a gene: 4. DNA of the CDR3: TGCGCCAGCAGCTTGGCCAGGACAGGTTCCTACGAGCAGTACTTC. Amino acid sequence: CASSLARTGSYEQYF.

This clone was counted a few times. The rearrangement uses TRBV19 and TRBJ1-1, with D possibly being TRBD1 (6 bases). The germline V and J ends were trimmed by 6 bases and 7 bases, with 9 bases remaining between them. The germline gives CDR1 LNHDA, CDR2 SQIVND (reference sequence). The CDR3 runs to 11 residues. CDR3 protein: CASRRTVEAFF. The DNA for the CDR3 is TGTGCCAGTAGACGGACAGTTGAAGCTTTCTTT.